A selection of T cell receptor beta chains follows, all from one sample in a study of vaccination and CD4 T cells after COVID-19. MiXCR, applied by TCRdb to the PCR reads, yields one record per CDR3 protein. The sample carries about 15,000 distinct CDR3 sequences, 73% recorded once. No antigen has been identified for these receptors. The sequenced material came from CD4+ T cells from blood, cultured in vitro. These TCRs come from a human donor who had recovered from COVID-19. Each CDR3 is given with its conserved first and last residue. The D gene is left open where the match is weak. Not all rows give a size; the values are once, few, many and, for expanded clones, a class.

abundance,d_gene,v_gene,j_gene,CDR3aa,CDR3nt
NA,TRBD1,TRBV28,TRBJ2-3,CASSRGQGPTDTQYF,TGTGCCAGCAGTCGGGGACAGGGCCCCACAGATACGCAGTATTTT
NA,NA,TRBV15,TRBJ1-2,CATSRDSLSYGYTF,TGTGCCACCAGCAGGGACAGCTTATCCTATGGCTACACCTTC
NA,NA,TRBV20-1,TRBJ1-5,CSARTGSSRGNQPQHF,TGCAGTGCTCGTACCGGGTCGAGTCGCGGCAATCAGCCCCAGCATTTT
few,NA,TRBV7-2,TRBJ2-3,CASSLVGGTDTQYF,TGTGCCAGCAGCTTAGTAGGTGGCACAGATACGCAGTATTTT
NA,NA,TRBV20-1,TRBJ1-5,CSARVPNAGNQPQHF,TGCAGTGCTAGAGTTCCGAACGCGGGAAATCAGCCCCAGCATTTT
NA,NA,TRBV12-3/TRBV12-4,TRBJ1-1,CASRDLGTRTEAFF,TGTGCCAGCAGGGATCTCGGGACGCGGACTGAAGCTTTCTTT
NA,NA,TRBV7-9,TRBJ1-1,CASSSFGWGGGQGTEAFF,TGTGCCAGCAGCTCTTTCGGTTGGGGGGGCGGTCAGGGCACTGAAGCTTTCTTT
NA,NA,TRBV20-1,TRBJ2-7,CSLRIYEQYF,TGCAGCCTCCGGATCTACGAGCAGTACTTC
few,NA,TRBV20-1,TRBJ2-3,CSPLSPTSTDTQYF,TGCAGCCCTTTAAGTCCGACTAGCACAGATACGCAGTATTTT
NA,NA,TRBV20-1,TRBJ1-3,CSAFGREDTIYF,TGCAGTGCCTTCGGCAGGGAGGACACCATATATTTT
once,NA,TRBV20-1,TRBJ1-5,CSARPQERPNQPQHF,TGCAGTGCTCGACCTCAGGAGCGACCAAATCAGCCCCAGCATTTT
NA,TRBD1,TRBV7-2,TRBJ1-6,CASSQGQGGRNSPLHF,TGTGCCAGCAGCCAGGGACAGGGTGGGCGTAATTCACCCCTCCACTTT
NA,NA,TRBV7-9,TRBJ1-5,CASSLAPGANNQPQHF,TGTGCCAGCAGTCTGGCCCCGGGGGCAAACAATCAGCCCCAGCATTTT
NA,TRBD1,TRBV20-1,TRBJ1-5,CSAEGAYSNQPQHF,TGCAGTGCTGAGGGGGCTTATAGCAATCAGCCCCAGCATTTT
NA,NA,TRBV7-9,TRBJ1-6,CASSFSGGANSPLHF,TGTGCCAGCAGCTTTTCCGGGGGCGCAAACTCACCCCTCCACTTT
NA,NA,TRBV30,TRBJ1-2,CAWRLQGEYGYTF,TGTGCCTGGAGGCTACAGGGAGAGTATGGCTACACCTTC
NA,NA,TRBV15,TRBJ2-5,CATSRDLGEETQYF,TGTGCCACCAGCAGAGATCTGGGTGAGGAGACCCAGTACTTC
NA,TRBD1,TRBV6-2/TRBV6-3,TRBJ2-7,CASNLIGTGGYEQYF,TGTGCCAGCAACCTTATCGGGACAGGGGGCTACGAGCAGTACTTC
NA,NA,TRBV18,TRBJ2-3,CASSPSSDTQYF,TGTGCCAGCTCACCATCCTCAGATACGCAGTATTTT
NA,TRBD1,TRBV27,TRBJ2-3,CASSRPTGGTDTQYF,TGTGCCAGCAGTCGACCGACAGGGGGCACAGATACGCAGTATTTT
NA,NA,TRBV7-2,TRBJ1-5,CASSQDRVSNQPQHF,TGTGCCAGCAGCCAGGACAGAGTTAGCAATCAGCCCCAGCATTTT
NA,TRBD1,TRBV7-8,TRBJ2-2,CASSLAGQGTGELFF,TGTGCCAGCAGCTTAGCGGGACAGGGAACCGGGGAGCTGTTTTTT
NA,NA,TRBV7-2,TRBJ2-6,CASSRDSGANVLTF,TGTGCCAGCAGCCGGGACTCTGGGGCCAACGTCCTGACTTTC
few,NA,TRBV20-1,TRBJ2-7,CSPRGAFAYEQYF,TGCAGTCCCAGGGGGGCTTTCGCTTACGAGCAGTACTTC
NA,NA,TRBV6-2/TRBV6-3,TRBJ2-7,CASSPLGGGRTGNEQYF,TGTGCCAGCAGTCCGCTAGGGGGCGGGAGGACCGGCAACGAGCAGTACTTC
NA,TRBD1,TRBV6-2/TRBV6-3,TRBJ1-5,CASSYRGRLLRNQPQHF,TGTGCCAGCTCTTACAGGGGGCGCCTTTTGCGCAATCAGCCCCAGCATTTT
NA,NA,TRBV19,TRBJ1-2,CASSIGATGTGYTF,TGTGCCAGTAGTATTGGGGCCACTGGAACCGGCTACACCTTC
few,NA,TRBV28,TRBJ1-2,CASSLTGAVYGYTF,TGTGCCAGCAGTTTAACAGGCGCGGTCTATGGCTACACCTTC
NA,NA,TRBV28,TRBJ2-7,CASSFASATYEQYF,TGTGCCAGCAGTTTTGCTAGCGCGACCTACGAGCAGTACTTC
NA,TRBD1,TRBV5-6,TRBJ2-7,CASSTTGDPYEQYF,TGTGCCAGCAGCACAACAGGGGACCCCTACGAGCAGTACTTC
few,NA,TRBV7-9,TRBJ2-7,CASSDRQREQYF,TGTGCCAGCAGCGATCGACAGCGCGAGCAGTACTTC
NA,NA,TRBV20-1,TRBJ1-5,CSARGGTAPQPQHF,TGCAGTGCCAGGGGCGGGACCGCTCCTCAGCCCCAGCATTTT
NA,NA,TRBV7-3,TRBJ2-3,CASSLMGGGTDTQYF,TGTGCCAGCAGCTTAATGGGGGGAGGCACAGATACGCAGTATTTT
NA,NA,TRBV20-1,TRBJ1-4,CSARVGHDEEKLFF,TGCAGTGCTAGAGTTGGACATGACGAGGAAAAACTGTTTTTT
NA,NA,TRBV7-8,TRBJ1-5,CASSLAAQPQHF,TGTGCCAGCAGCTTAGCAGCTCAGCCCCAGCATTTT
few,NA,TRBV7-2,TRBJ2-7,CASSWRGSGEQYF,TGTGCCAGCAGCTGGAGGGGGAGTGGCGAGCAGTACTTC
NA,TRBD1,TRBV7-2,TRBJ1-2,CASSPHRGLAYGYTF,TGTGCCAGCAGCCCACACAGGGGTTTAGCCTATGGCTACACCTTC
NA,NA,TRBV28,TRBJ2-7,CASRRQGGTYEQYF,TGTGCCAGCAGGCGACAGGGAGGGACCTACGAGCAGTACTTC
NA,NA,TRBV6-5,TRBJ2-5,CASSYLSSTQETQYF,TGTGCCAGCAGTTACTTATCGAGTACTCAAGAGACCCAGTACTTC
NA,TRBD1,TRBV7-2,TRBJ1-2,CASSRQGSETYGYTF,TGTGCCAGCAGCCGACAGGGAAGTGAAACCTATGGCTACACCTTC
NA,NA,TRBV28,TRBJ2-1,CASAPAGPQFEQFF,TGTGCCAGCGCCCCGGCTGGCCCTCAATTTGAGCAGTTCTTC
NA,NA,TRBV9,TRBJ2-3,CASSVRGLLSTDTQYF,TGTGCCAGCAGCGTCAGGGGACTCCTAAGCACAGATACGCAGTATTTT
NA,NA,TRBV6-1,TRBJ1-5,CASSQVSNQPQHF,TGTGCCAGTTCGCAGGTCTCGAATCAGCCCCAGCATTTT